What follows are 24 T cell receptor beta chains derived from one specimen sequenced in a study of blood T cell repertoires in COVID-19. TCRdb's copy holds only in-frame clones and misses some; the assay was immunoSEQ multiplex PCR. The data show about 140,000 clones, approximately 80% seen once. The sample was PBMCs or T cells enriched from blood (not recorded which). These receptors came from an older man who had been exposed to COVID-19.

The chain's CDR3 is CASSPGEIGELFF. CDR3 in DNA: TGCGCCAGCAGCCCCGGTGAAATCGGGGAGCTGTTTTTT. The V gene is TRBV5-1, the J gene TRBJ2-2; D remains ambiguous. Deletions cut 4 bases from V and 7 bases from J, with 11 bases between. The germline V gene has CDR1 SGHRS and CDR2 YFSETQ. The CDR3 totals 13 residues.

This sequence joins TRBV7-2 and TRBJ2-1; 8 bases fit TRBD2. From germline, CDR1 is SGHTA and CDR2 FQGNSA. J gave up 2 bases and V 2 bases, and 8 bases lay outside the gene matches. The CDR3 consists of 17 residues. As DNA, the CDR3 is TGTGCCAGCAGCTTAAGGTTGATAGCGGGAACCTACAATGAGCAGTTCTTC. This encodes CASSLRLIAGTYNEQFF.

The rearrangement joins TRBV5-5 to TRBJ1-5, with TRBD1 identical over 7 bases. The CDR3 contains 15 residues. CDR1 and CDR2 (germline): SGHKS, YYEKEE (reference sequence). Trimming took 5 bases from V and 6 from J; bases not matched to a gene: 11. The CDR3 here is CASSSDREVGQPQHF. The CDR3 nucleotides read TGTGCCAGCAGTTCCGACAGGGAAGTTGGTCAGCCCCAGCATTTT.

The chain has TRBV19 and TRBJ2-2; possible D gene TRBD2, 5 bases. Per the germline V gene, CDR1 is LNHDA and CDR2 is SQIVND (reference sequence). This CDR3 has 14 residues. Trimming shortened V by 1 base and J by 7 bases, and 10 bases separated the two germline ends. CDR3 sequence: CASSIAPGNGELFF. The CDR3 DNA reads TGTGCCAGTAGTATAGCTCCGGGGAACGGGGAGCTGTTTTTT.

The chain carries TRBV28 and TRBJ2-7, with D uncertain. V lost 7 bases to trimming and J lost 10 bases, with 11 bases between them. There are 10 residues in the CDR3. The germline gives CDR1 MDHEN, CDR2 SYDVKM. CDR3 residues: CASMGFGQYF. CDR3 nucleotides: TGTGCCAGCATGGGCTTCGGCCAGTACTTC.

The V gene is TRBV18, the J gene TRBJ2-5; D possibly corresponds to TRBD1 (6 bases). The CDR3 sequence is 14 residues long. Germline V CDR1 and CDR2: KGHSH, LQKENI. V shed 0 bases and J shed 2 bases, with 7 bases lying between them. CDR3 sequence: CASSPPGQQETQYF. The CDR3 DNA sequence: TGTGCCAGCTCACCACCCGGACAGCAAGAGACCCAGTACTTC.

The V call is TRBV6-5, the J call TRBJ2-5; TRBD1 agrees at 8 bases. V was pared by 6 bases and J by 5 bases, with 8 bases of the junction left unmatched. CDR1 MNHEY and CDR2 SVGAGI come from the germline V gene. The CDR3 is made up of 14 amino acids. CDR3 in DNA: TGTGCCAGCAGCAACGGACAGGGCCGGGAGACCCAGTACTTC. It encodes CASSNGQGRETQYF.

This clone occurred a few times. CDR3 protein: CASSQGLTVAFF. The CDR3, as DNA: TGTGCCAGCAGCCAAGGATTGACAGTAGCTTTCTTT. The chain combines TRBV3-1 (or the pseudogene TRBV3-2) with TRBJ1-1, with D possibly TRBD1 on 5 matching bases. The CDR3 spans 12 residues. CDR1 is LGHDT, CDR2 YNNKEL, per germline (reference sequence). Trimming removed 1 base at V and 10 bases at J, with 10 bases between.

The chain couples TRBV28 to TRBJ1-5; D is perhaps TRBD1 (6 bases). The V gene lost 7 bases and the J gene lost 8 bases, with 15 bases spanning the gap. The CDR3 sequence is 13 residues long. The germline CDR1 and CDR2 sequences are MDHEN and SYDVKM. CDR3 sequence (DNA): TGTGCCAGCAAGGACAGCCCAAGAGAGCCCCAGCATTTT. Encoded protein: CASKDSPREPQHF.

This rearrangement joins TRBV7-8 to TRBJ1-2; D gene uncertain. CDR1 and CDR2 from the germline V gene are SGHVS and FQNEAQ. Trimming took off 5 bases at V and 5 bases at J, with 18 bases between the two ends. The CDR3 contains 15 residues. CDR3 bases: TGTGCCAGCAGCCCCCCGAGTCCAAAAAGATATGGCTACACCTTC. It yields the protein CASSPPSPKRYGYTF.

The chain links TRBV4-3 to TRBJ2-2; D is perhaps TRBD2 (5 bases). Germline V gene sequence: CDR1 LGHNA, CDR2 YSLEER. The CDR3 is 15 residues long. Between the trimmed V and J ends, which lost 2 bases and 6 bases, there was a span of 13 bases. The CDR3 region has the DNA TGCGCCAGCAGCCAACAGAGGGAGCGATCCGGGGAGCTGTTTTTT. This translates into CASSQQRERSGELFF.

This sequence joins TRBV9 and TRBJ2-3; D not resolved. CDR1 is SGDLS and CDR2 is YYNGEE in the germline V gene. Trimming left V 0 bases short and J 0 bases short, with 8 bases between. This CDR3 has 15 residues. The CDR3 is CASSVGLESTDTQYF. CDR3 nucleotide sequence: TGTGCCAGCAGCGTAGGGTTGGAGAGCACAGATACGCAGTATTTT.

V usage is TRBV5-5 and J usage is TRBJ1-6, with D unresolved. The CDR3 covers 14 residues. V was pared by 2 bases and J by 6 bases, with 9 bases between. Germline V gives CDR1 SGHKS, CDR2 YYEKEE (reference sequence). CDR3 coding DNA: TGTGCCAGCAGCTTCGGGTTTTCTAATTCACCCCTCCACTTT. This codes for CASSFGFSNSPLHF.

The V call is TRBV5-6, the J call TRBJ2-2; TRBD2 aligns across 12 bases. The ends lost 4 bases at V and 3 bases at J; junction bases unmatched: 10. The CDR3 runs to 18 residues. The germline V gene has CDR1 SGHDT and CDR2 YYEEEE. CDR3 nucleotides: TGTGCCAGCAGCCCCCCGGGACTAGCGGGCTTCGACACCGGGGAGCTGTTTTTT. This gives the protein CASSPPGLAGFDTGELFF.

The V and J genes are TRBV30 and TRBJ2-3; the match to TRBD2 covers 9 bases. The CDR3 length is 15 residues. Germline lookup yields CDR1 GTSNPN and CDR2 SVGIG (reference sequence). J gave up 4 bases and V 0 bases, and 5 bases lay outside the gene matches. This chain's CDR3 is CAWSVRGGGADTQYF. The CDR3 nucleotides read TGTGCCTGGAGTGTACGGGGCGGGGGGGCAGATACGCAGTATTTT.

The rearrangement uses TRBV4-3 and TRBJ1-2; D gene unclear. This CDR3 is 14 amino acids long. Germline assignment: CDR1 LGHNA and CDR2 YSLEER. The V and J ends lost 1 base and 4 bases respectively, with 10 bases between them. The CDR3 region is CASSQAGTGYGYTF. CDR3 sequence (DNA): TGCGCCAGCAGCCAAGCCGGTACCGGCTATGGCTACACCTTC.

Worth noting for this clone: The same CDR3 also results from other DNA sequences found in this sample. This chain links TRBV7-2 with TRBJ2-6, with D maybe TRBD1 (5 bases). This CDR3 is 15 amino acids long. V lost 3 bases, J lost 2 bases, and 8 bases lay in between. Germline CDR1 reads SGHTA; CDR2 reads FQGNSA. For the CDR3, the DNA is TGTGCCAGCAGCTTCCAGGGTGCTGGGGCCAACGTCCTGACTTTC. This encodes CASSFQGAGANVLTF. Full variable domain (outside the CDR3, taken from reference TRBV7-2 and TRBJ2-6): GAGVSQSPSNKVTEKGKDVELRCDPISGHTALYWYRQSLGQGLEFLIYFQGNSAPDKSGLPSDRFSAERTGGSVSTLTIQRTQQEDSAVYLCASSFQGAGANVLTFGAGSRLTVL.

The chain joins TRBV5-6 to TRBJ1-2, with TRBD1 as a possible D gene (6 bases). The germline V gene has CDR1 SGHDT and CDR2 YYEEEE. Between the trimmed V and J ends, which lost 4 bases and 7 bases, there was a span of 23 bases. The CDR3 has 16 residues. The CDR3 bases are TGTGCCAGCAGCCCACTATATAGGGGGAACAACGGTGGCTACACCTTC. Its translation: CASSPLYRGNNGGYTF.

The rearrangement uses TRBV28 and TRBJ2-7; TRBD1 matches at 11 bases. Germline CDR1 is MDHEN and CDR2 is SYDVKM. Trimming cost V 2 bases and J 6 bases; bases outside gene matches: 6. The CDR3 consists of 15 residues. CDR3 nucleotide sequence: TGTGCCAGCAGTTTACCAGGACAGGGGGCGGGCGAGCAGTACTTC. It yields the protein CASSLPGQGAGEQYF.

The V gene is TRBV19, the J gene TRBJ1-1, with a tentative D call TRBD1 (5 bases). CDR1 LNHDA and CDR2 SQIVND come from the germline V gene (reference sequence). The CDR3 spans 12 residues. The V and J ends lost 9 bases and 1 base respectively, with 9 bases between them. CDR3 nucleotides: TGTGCCAGCAACCAGGGGAACACTGAAGCTTTCTTT. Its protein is CASNQGNTEAFF.

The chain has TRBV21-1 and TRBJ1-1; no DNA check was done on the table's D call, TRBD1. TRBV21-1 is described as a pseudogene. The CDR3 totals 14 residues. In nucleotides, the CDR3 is TGTGCCAGCACCCTGTCCCACAGAAACACTGAAGCTTTCTTT. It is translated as CASTLSHRNTEAFF.

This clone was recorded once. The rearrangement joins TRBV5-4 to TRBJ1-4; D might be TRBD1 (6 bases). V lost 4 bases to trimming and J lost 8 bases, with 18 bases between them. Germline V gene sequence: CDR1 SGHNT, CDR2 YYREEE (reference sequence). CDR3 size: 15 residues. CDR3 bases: TGTGCCAGCAGCCCAGGGGCAGCTAGTGGAGAAAAACTGTTTTTT. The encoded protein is CASSPGAASGEKLFF.

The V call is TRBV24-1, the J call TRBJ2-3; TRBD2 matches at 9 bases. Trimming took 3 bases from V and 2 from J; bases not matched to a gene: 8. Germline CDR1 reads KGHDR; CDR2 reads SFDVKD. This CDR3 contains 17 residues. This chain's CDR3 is CATSDTRSGSATDTQYF. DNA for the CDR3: TGTGCCACCAGTGATACGCGTAGCGGGAGCGCCACAGATACGCAGTATTTT.

The DNA of the CDR3 is TGTGCCAGAAGACAGGGGGCGAGTGGCAATCAGCCCCAGCATTTT. This sequence encodes CARRQGASGNQPQHF. The rearrangement uses TRBV28 and TRBJ1-5; 10 positions match TRBD1. The ends lost 9 bases at V and 2 bases at J; junction bases unmatched: 7. CDR1 is MDHEN, CDR2 SYDVKM, per germline. This CDR3 spans 15 amino acids.